The TCR beta chain under discussion was sequenced for a study of OX40 agonist ivuxolimab in advanced cancers. J lost 1 base, V lost 1 base, and 2 bases had no gene match. The CDR3 is 15 residues long. CDR1 and CDR2 from the germline V gene are SGHKS and YYEKEE (reference sequence). Measured with immunoSEQ multiplex PCR; TCRdb has only the in-frame clones, and not every one. The sample contains under 95,000 clones, 70% to 90% of which appear only once. The chain has TRBV5-5 and TRBJ2-1; the match to TRBD2 covers 7 bases. The sequences come from CD4+ or CD8+ T cells sorted from blood, collected in a trial of the OX40 agonist ivuxolimab. The TCR sequence derives from an adult with an advanced solid tumor such as melanoma, head and neck, liver or kidney cancer. This CDR3 is CASSLSSGSYNEQFF. CDR3 coding DNA: TGTGCCAGCAGCTTGTCTAGCGGATCCTACAATGAGCAGTTCTTC.